Given below is one TCR beta chain in context. The data originate from a study of cytomegalovirus exposure and HLA in healthy donors. The study ran its PCR with 60 Vbeta and 13 Jbeta primers. Produced via immunoSEQ multiplex PCR; TCRdb's table is partial and in-frame only. The table shows some 140,000 clones, with 70% to 80% occurring only once. This CDR3 spans 15 amino acids. Looked up from germline, CDR1 is SGHAT and CDR2 is FQNNGV. Trimming pared 8 bases from V and 4 bases from J, leaving 18 bases between. Specimen: PBMCs. This TCR derives from a man aged 25-45 years in good health and CMV-seropositive. The chain couples TRBV11-2 to TRBJ1-3, with D unresolved. Written as DNA, the CDR3 is TGTGCCAGCCGCTATAGCGGTGGCAGCGGAAACACCATATATTTT. This gives the protein CASRYSGGSGNTIYF.